The following is a T cell receptor (beta chain) sequence with its context. This clone was found many times. There is no known antigen for this receptor. The input lacks base qualities; no much larger clone sits a single base away. The entire isolated RNA was reverse transcribed using the High Capacity cDNA Reverse Transcription Kit, and thus expressed TCRB transcripts were sequenced. Naive, central memory and regulatory T cell samples underwent deep immunoSEQ sequencing, averaging about 3.57 million total reads per sample. Sorted cells were lysed in RLT buffer and RNA was extracted with DNase-treated RNeasy Micro or Mini kits, depending on cell number. To prevent cross-contamination, every cell subset was processed on its own, while patient and healthy donor samples were processed together. TCRB sequences were amplified from cDNA with the immunoSEQ multiplex PCR, producing 87-bp fragments spanning the CDR3 region. Sequencing of the amplicons was performed on the Illumina HiSeq platform. The authors' pipeline ran thus. Synthetic template baselines were used to correct PCR bias computationally, reads within Hamming distance 2 were collapsed together, and singletons that could not be merged were discarded. Reads were aligned against IMGT so that V, D and J genes, CDR3 length and insertions or deletions at six rearrangement sites could be assigned. Clonotype counts were normalized to sorted cell number within each subset before computing true diversity and Gini coefficients with the tcR R package. The overlap coefficient, calculated on TCRB nucleotide sequences, was used to measure repertoire sharing. The table was pulled from immuneACCESS by TCRdb, which kept in-frame rearrangements only. Such tables lose some clones; where checked, under half of the loss comes from unresolved V genes, and the rest has no known cause. V and J calls plus clone size are reproduced from that table; the DNA served to infer D and trimming. This sample is represented by nearly 350,000 clones; approximately 10% of them were singletons. The ten biggest clones cover more than 0.8% of the sample.

The data were taken from a study of beta chain features in type 1 diabetes (dated 2018 in TCRdb). At the level of the whole study: Patients and healthy donors did not differ in mean age, gender distribution, total cell number or subset yield. A total of some 100,000,000 sorted cells were examined across all samples, and the number of cells per subset was strongly correlated with RNA yield. In the study, recently diagnosed type 1 diabetes patients and matched healthy donors were compared on the TCRB repertoires of their sorted circulating CD4+ T cell subsets. Whereas all 28 donors provided naive and central memory subsets, regulatory and stem cell-like memory subsets were isolated from just 8 patients and roughly 8 healthy donors.

The germline V gene encodes CDR1 SGDLS and CDR2 YYNGEE. Its CDR3 holds 15 amino acids, cysteine through phenylalanine. Only the CDR3 DNA is retained, 45 bases long and in frame from the first base. At the junction V is shortened by 4 bases and J by 1 base; bases outside the gene matches: 5. Overall results and qualifications from the work: Shorter templates might be favored by PCR, yet because patient and control samples were amplified and corrected together, any such skew would affect both groups equally. Sequencing cDNA rather than genomic DNA could over-represent highly expressing activated cells, although activation and CD3 levels did not differ between groups. Type 1 diabetes patients showed a moderate but significant shortening of TCRB CDR3 length in all four CD4+ subsets. At VDJ recombination sites, type 1 diabetes patients had fewer insertions and more deleted nucleotides, which implies abnormalities in thymic rearrangement. Naive, central memory and regulatory TCRB repertoires appeared to be more alike among patients than among healthy donors. HLA sub-analyses involved small numbers of individuals, so any influence of HLA type on TCRB rearrangement remained unresolved.

From each donor, a single peripheral blood sample of 95 to 150 mL on average was drawn into heparinised tubes. A BD FACSAria II was used to sort naive, central memory, regulatory and stem cell-like memory CD4+ T cells with a panel that included CD45RO, CCR7, CD25, CD127, CD95 and CD27. A purity above 95% was achieved for all sorted populations. PBMCs were isolated immediately by Lymphoprep density gradient centrifugation and stained directly without culture. Samples were stained and sorted in pairs, with one healthy donor and one patient per experiment, so that batch effects were minimized. In this chain, TRBV9 is recombined with TRBJ1-1; 9 of the junction bases match TRBD1. This clonotype was sampled from a man younger than 45 with type 1 diabetes. The source material was central memory CD4+ T cells from blood. The CDR3 loop reads CASSKRTGENTEAFF. The DNA is TGTGCCAGCAGCAAACGGACAGGGGAGAACACTGAAGCTTTCTTT.